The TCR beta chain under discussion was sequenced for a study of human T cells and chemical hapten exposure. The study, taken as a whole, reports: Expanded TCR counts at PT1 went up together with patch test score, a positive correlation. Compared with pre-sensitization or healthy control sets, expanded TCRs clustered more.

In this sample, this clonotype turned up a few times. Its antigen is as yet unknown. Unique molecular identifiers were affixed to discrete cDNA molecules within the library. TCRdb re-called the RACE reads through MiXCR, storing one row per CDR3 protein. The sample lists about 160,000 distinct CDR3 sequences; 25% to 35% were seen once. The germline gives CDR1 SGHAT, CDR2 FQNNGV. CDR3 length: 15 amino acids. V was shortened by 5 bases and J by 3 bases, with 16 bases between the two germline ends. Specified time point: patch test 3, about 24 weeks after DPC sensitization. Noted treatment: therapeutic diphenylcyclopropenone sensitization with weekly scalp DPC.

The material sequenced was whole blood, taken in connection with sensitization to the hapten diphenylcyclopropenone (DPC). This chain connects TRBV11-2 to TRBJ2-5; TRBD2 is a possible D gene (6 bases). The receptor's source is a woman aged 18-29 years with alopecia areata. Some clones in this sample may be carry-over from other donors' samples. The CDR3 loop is CASSPWTIIKETQYF. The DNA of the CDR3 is TGTGCCAGCAGCCCGTGGACTATCATTAAAGAGACCCAGTACTTC.